This is a list of T cell receptor beta chains from one sample in a study of sequential checkpoint blockade in melanoma. Produced via immunoSEQ multiplex PCR; TCRdb's table is partial and in-frame only. The table includes approximately 4,000 clones, approximately 25% detected once. Sequenced material: tumor tissue (inferred from file names), taken from a patient given nivolumab and ipilimumab in sequence. The receptors derive from a human donor with melanoma. CDR3s leave out the opening cysteine and the closing phenylalanine or tryptophan.

v_call | cdr3_length | cdr3_aa
TRBV6-8 | 12 | ASKVQRDTDTQY
TRBV5-1 | 14 | ASSRTPGGDPDGYT
TRBV6-8 | 13 | ASSYSYKGNSPLH
TRBV11-3 | 14 | ASSLVRSFGANVLT
TRBV5-1 | 15 | ASSSGPRGPSYNEQF
TRBV11-3 | 15 | ASSLEPESSGANVLT
TRBV15 | 13 | ATSLGGGSPYEQY
TRBV5-1 | 14 | ASSSVNAGIGYEQY
TRBV14 | 13 | ASSLDSGSRNEQY
TRBV11-3 | 16 | ASSLGGTSGTLISEQY
TRBV28 | 12 | ASSLSTVGNTIY
TRBV11-3 | 13 | ASSFLAGGPHEQY
TRBV19 | 13 | ASNSRTATNEKLF
TRBV11-3 | 13 | ASSSPDRGRVGYT
TRBV11-3 | 13 | ASSLRMGGGTEAF
TRBV11-3 | 14 | ASRDTSRSSYNEQF
TRBV29-1 | 11 | SVPSGRAGELF
TRBV29-1 | 14 | SVEAGTGYFGYGYT
TRBV4-1 | 13 | ASSQSRGGSYEQY
TRBV6-8 | 12 | ASSVQPNTGELF
TRBV6-8 | 11 | ASSTGEKGTQY
TRBV23-1 | 11 | ASSLEGGSPLH
TRBV30 | 13 | AWVTGAASNYGYT
TRBV11-3 | 12 | ASSLDLGTDTQY
TRBV19 | 13 | ASSRARDGNYGYT
TRBV18 | 12 | ASSPDTSIGGYT
TRBV9 | 13 | ASSASGYFTDTQY
TRBV12-5 | 12 | ASGWGTGLETQY
TRBV9 | 13 | ASSVRSGYYNEQF
TRBV10-2 | 12 | ASRETSSGNTIY
TRBV7-6 | 14 | ASSLLLQGGTGELF
TRBV14 | 15 | ASSQDPVGTVYNEQF
TRBV11-3 | 12 | ASSTGRLREKLF
TRBV11-3 | 14 | ASSLMWGASGNTIY
TRBV30 | 13 | AWSVRGARTDTQY
TRBV29-1 | 14 | SASVWGQLSSYEQY
TRBV11-3 | 12 | ASSLGPGPYEQY
TRBV5-1 | 13 | ASRTGTSGYYEQY
TRBV30 | 11 | AWKRQGAREQY
TRBV11-3 | 13 | ASSLTGLNNAEAF
TRBV14 | 12 | ASSHGLPVYGYT
TRBV30 | 15 | AWSRDRGSGGNQPQH
TRBV5-1 | 12 | ASSLGASNQPQH
TRBV11-3 | 13 | ASSTRQGGSYEQY
TRBV6-8 | 16 | ASRRTGASPYSNQPQH
TRBV5-1 | 16 | ASSFKLASGSGANVLT